Given below is one TCR beta chain in context. This clonotype was seen once. Its antigen remains undetermined. Nothing much larger sits one base from this clone, and base qualities are not available. One read is thin evidence. The sample originates from a study of T cell repertoires in cytomegalovirus infection (dated by TCRdb to about 2019). With respect to the entire study: Peptide stimulations targeted recently identified HLA-C-restricted CMV epitopes, whose presentation resists viral immunomodulation, together with well-studied HLA-B-restricted epitopes. Donor HLA type was relevant to the analysis, as public TCR beta signatures indicated carriage of CMV infection together with the matching HLA type. Study-wide findings and limitations: The ex vivo response was dominated by HLA-C-restricted CMV-specific TCR beta clonotypes, which also provided the single most frequent clonotype in two of eight donors. Cumulative frequency of public TCR beta family members discriminated carriers of CMV infection plus the relevant HLA type in this cohort and an independent approximately 400-donor cohort.

Read against the paper, the sample's treatment or condition label means: in vitro stimulation with specific CMV peptide epitopes to enrich CMV-specific T cells. These reads were obtained on an Illumina HiSeq 1500. Using fastp trimming at Q25 and MiXCR clonotype assembly, TCRdb reanalyzed the public sequencing data and kept in-frame beta chains. Records with the same CDR3 protein are collapsed into one entry carrying the most frequent genes and DNA. This sample has 650,000 to 900,000 distinct CDR3 sequences in its table, and 30% to 35% of those were observed once. Around 12% of the sample lies in the top ten. This specimen consisted of cultured CD8+ T cells from PBMCs, obtained from culture after CMV antigen stimulation. The sequence was collected from a human donor in good health (CMV status not recorded). Some clones in this sample may be carry-over from other donors' samples.

CDR3 loop: CASSVTPRVRGEDEQFF. The sequence in DNA is TGTGCCAGCAGCGTAACCCCGCGCGTCAGGGGAGAGGATGAGCAGTTCTTC. The chain couples TRBV9 to TRBJ2-1; a tentative D call is TRBD1 (6 bases match). Taken from the germline V gene, the CDR1 and CDR2 loops are SGDLS and YYNGEE. The CDR3, cysteine through phenylalanine, is 17 amino acids long. The only DNA kept is the CDR3, 51 bases in frame from the first base. The germline ends are 22 bases apart after V is trimmed by 1 base and J by 8 bases.